This TCR beta chain appears in the sequencing data of a study of graft-versus-host responses after intestinal transplantation. Study-level results: Present in recipient marrow, GvH clones included some that appeared first in ileum or blood.

This clone turned up a few times. Its specificity is unknown. The CDR3 has 16 residues. The germline CDR1 and CDR2 sequences are KGHSH and LQKENI. V lost 1 base and J 7 bases, leaving 16 bases between the germline ends. The method was immunoSEQ multiplex PCR; TCRdb's version includes in-frame clones alone and lacks a portion of them. This table holds approximately 80,000 clones, roughly 89% found once. The sequences come from unstimulated CD4+ T cells sorted from spleen or lymph node cells, collected before intestinal transplant. This TCR was recovered from a human donor who received an intestinal transplant. The rearrangement links TRBV18 to TRBJ1-4; D uncertain. CDR3: CASSPRSEGRGEKLFF. The CDR3 DNA follows: TGTGCCAGCTCACCACGGTCAGAGGGTCGGGGTGAAAAACTGTTTTTT.